The 21 T cell receptor beta chains presented below share a single source sample, sequenced in a study of T cell repertoires in urothelial bladder cancer. TCRdb's copy holds only in-frame clones and misses some; the assay was immunoSEQ multiplex PCR. Among 8,500 to 13,000 clones listed, about 64% were seen once. Material: tumor-infiltrating cells from bladder cancer. The source is a human donor with a benign inflammatory bladder lesion.

The sample holds a few counts of this clone. Here the CDR3 DNA reads TGTGCCAGTAGTATACCATCCGGGTCTACTAATGAAAAACTGTTTTTT. Translated: CASSIPSGSTNEKLFF. The chain carries TRBV19 and TRBJ1-4; D is uncertain. CDR1 and CDR2 from the germline V gene are LNHDA and SQIVND (reference sequence). The CDR3 has 16 amino acids. V lost 2 bases to trimming and J lost 2 bases, with 12 bases between them.

There are a few counts of this clone. The CDR3 DNA reads TGTGCCAGCAGTTACAAAGGCGAACCACCCTACAATGAGCAGTTCTTC. It yields the protein CASSYKGEPPYNEQFF. The chain recombines TRBV6-5 with TRBJ2-1; D gene uncertain. Trimming took off 2 bases at V and 2 bases at J, with 13 bases between the two ends. Germline-derived CDR1 and CDR2 are MNHEY and SVGAGI. There are 16 residues in the CDR3.

In this sample, this clone turned up once. The chain recombines TRBV19 with TRBJ2-1, with a possible D match to TRBD2 (6 bases). V was cut by 3 bases and J by 7 bases, with 16 bases left in between. From germline, CDR1 is LNHDA and CDR2 SQIVND (reference sequence). The CDR3 loop spans 15 amino acids. DNA of the CDR3: TGTGCCAGTAGTATCATCGGGGGTCGTAGGAATGAGCAGTTCTTC. It encodes CASSIIGGRRNEQFF.

The chain couples TRBV19 to TRBJ2-3; D perhaps matches TRBD1 (5 bases). Germline loops: CDR1 LNHDA, CDR2 SQIVND (reference sequence). This CDR3 is built from 18 residues. Trimming took 1 base from V and 1 from J, leaving 18 bases between them. The CDR3 spells CASSIGGQGSLGTDTQYF. The CDR3 DNA follows: TGTGCCAGTAGTATAGGGGGCCAGGGATCGCTTGGCACAGATACGCAGTATTTT.

The rearrangement links TRBV6-5 to TRBJ2-7, with D perhaps TRBD1 (6 bases). Germline CDR1 MNHEY, CDR2 SVGAGI. Trimming left V 0 bases short and J 3 bases short, with 9 bases between. The length of the CDR3 is 14 residues. CDR3 in amino acids: CASSYSPGDYEQYF. The CDR3 coding sequence is TGTGCCAGCAGTTACTCGCCAGGGGACTACGAGCAGTACTTC.

Only a few counts were recorded for this clone. V and J are TRBV4-1 and TRBJ1-6, with D hard to call. Germline lookup yields CDR1 MGHRA and CDR2 YSYEKL. Trimming removed 4 bases at V and 7 bases at J, with 8 bases between. There are 13 residues in the CDR3. The CDR3 coding sequence is TGCGCCAGCAGCCTTTCATTGAATTCACCCCTCCACTTT. Translated: CASSLSLNSPLHF.

V and J are TRBV21-1 and TRBJ2-6; TRBD2, the table's D call, was not compared with the DNA. TRBV21-1 is noted as a pseudogene. CDR3 length equals 16 residues. The DNA of the CDR3 is TGTGCCAGCAGCAAAGGCAGCGGGGACGGGGCCAACGTCCTGACTTTC. Its protein is CASSKGSGDGANVLTF.

The chain has TRBV5-8 and TRBJ2-3, with D perhaps matching TRBD1 (6 bases). The CDR3 runs to 14 residues. V was trimmed by 0 bases and J by 6 bases, leaving 11 bases between them. Germline V gene data show CDR1 as SGHTS and CDR2 as YDEGEE. For the CDR3, the DNA is TGTGCCAGCAGCTTGGGCCTAGGGGGTGATACGCAGTATTTT. This gives the protein CASSLGLGGDTQYF.

This clone was recorded once. This sequence joins TRBV5-1 and TRBJ2-3, with 11 bases lining up with TRBD2. CDR3 length equals 16 residues. V trimming: 4 bases; J trimming: 7 bases; junction bases outside the gene matches: 11. Germline CDR1 and CDR2: SGHRS and YFSETQ. CDR3 nucleotides: TGCGCCAGCAGCGGCCTTAGCGGGGGGGGCCCAAATACGCAGTATTTT. Residues: CASSGLSGGGPNTQYF. Supplemented by reference TRBV5-1 and TRBJ2-3, the full variable domain reads KAGVTQTPRYLIKTRGQQVTLSCSPISGHRSVSWYQQTPGQGLQFLFEYFSETQRNKGNFPGRFSGRQFSNSRSEMNVSTLELGDSALYLCASSGLSGGGPNTQYFGPGTRLTVL.

In this sample, this clone turned up a few times. The chain links TRBV7-9 to TRBJ1-1; no clear D gene. The V end was cut by 4 bases, the J end by 4 bases, with 13 bases between. This CDR3 has 14 amino acids. CDR1 is SEHNR, CDR2 FQNEAQ, per germline (reference sequence). CDR3 coding DNA: TGTGCCAGCAGCTCATATGACTCGGGCACTGAAGCTTTCTTT. Translated, it gives CASSSYDSGTEAFF.

This clone was detected only a few times. The CDR3 DNA is TGTGCCAGCAGCGGAGACAGGGCTGGGGCCAACGTCCTGACTTTC. It codes for CASSGDRAGANVLTF. V gene TRBV7-8 combines with J gene TRBJ2-6; 7 bases are shared with TRBD1. The germline gives CDR1 SGHVS, CDR2 FQNEAQ. V was clipped by 5 bases and J by 2 bases; unmatched bases: 3. CDR3 length equals 15 residues.

This clone was seen a few times. The rearrangement uses TRBV6-6 and TRBJ1-2; 7 bases match TRBD1. CDR1 is MNHNY and CDR2 is SVGAGI in the germline V gene (reference sequence). This CDR3 contains 11 residues. The V and J ends lost 6 bases and 10 bases, in that order; junction bases with no gene match: 5. CDR3 DNA: TGTGCCAGCAGGACAGGGAGTCCCTACACCTTC. It codes for CASRTGSPYTF.

The V gene is TRBV6-1, the J gene TRBJ2-7; 11 bases are a match to TRBD2. There are 15 residues in the CDR3. J gave up 4 bases and V 5 bases, and 7 bases lay outside the gene matches. The germline CDR1 and CDR2 sequences are MNHNS and SASEGT. The CDR3 nucleotides are TGTGCCAGCAGTCAACTTACTAGCGGGGGATACGAGCAGTACTTC. It encodes CASSQLTSGGYEQYF.

In its sample, this clone was seen a few times. The J gene is TRBJ1-5, the V gene TRBV4-1, with D hard to call. V was clipped by 1 base and J by 0 bases, with 10 bases between them. The germline V gene has CDR1 MGHRA and CDR2 YSYEKL. The CDR3 covers 16 residues. CDR3: CASSQGEAASNQPQHF. Written as DNA, the CDR3 is TGCGCCAGCAGCCAAGGGGAGGCGGCTAGCAATCAGCCCCAGCATTTT.

J is TRBJ1-2 and V is TRBV7-2; 9 bases agree with TRBD1. This CDR3 has 16 residues. CDR1 SGHTA and CDR2 FQGNSA come from the germline V gene. Unmatched junction bases numbered 9, after V lost 1 base and J lost 6 bases. For the CDR3, the DNA is TGTGCCAGCAGCTTAGTAGGGTTACAGGGGGCGAATGGCTACACCTTC. Translating gives CASSLVGLQGANGYTF.

A few counts support this clone. V and J are TRBV18 and TRBJ2-7; unclear D gene. The ends were cut back, 2 bases at V and 4 bases at J, with 3 bases in the middle. This CDR3 contains 11 residues. CDR1 is KGHSH and CDR2 is LQKENI in the germline V gene. The CDR3 region is CASSPEYEQYF. In DNA, the CDR3 is TGTGCCAGCTCACCAGAGTACGAGCAGTACTTC.

The rearrangement joins TRBV6-5 to TRBJ2-2, with 11 bases lining up with TRBD2. The ends lost 5 bases at V and 2 bases at J; junction bases unmatched: 1. The CDR3 consists of 15 residues. Germline V gene sequence: CDR1 MNHEY, CDR2 SVGAGI. The CDR3 DNA reads TGTGCCAGCAGTCTAGCGGGGGGCAACACCGGGGAGCTGTTTTTT. It yields the protein CASSLAGGNTGELFF.

The genes are TRBV30 and TRBJ2-7, with 7 bases identical to TRBD1. Losses at the gene ends were 0 bases for V and 5 bases for J; bases not matched to a gene: 7. Germline V gives CDR1 GTSNPN, CDR2 SVGIG (reference sequence). This CDR3 spans 14 amino acids. In DNA form, the CDR3 reads TGTGCCTGGAGTGTAAAAGGGGGCTTCCACGAGCAGTACTTC. Protein product: CAWSVKGGFHEQYF.

This clone was detected only a few times. The rearrangement uses TRBV2 and TRBJ1-6; 8 nucleotides align to TRBD1. The germline V gene has CDR1 SNHLY and CDR2 FYNNEI. The CDR3 is made up of 16 amino acids. V dropped 6 bases and J dropped 4; count of bases not matched to a gene: 8. The CDR3: CASSGATGDYNSPLHF. The CDR3 region has the DNA TGTGCCAGCAGCGGCGCGACAGGGGATTATAATTCACCCCTCCACTTT.

The rearrangement joins TRBV7-8 to TRBJ1-1; D remains unclear. The V end lost 5 bases, the J end lost 3 bases, and 16 bases lay between the germline ends. There are 15 residues in the CDR3. Looked up from germline, CDR1 is SGHVS and CDR2 is FQNEAQ. The CDR3 protein is CASSPLWAGYTEAFF. The CDR3 nucleotides are TGTGCCAGCAGCCCCCTGTGGGCCGGGTACACTGAAGCTTTCTTT.

This clone was seen once. CDR3 sequence reads: CATSRGWQGNQPQHF. The CDR3 DNA follows: TGTGCCACCAGCAGAGGGTGGCAGGGTAATCAGCCCCAGCATTTT. The rearrangement uses TRBV15 and TRBJ1-5; TRBD1 is a possible D gene (5 bases). The length of the CDR3 is 15 residues. Trimming stripped 1 base from V and 4 bases from J, with 11 bases between. Germline lookup yields CDR1 LNHNV and CDR2 YYDKDF (reference sequence).